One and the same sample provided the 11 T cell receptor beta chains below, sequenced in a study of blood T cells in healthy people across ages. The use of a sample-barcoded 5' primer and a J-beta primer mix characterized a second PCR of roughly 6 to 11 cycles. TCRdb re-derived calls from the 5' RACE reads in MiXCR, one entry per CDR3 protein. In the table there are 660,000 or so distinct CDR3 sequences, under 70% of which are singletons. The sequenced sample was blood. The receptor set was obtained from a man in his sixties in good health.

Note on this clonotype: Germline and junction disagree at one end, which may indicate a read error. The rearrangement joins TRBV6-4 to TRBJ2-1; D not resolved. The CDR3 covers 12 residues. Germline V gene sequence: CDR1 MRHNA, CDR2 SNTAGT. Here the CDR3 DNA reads TGTACCAGTCGAAGCTCCTACAATGAGCAGTTCTTC. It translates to CTSRSSYNEQFF.

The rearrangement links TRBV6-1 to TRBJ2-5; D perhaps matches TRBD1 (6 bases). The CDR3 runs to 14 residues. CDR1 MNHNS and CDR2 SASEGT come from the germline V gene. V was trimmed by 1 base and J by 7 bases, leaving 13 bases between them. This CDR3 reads CASSEVQGPWTQYF. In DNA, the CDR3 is TGTGCCAGCAGTGAAGTACAGGGACCGTGGACCCAGTACTTC.

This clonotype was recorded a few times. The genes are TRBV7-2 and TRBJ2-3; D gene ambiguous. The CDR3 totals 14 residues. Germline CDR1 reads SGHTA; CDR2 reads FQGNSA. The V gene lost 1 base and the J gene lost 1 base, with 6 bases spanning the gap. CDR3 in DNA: TGTGCCAGCAGCTTAGTGAGAGGCACAGATACGCAGTATTTT. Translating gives CASSLVRGTDTQYF.

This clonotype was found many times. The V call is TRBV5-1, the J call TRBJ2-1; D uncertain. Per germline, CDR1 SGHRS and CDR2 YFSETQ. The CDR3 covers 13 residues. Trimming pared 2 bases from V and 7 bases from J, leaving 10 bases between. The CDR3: CASSLSLGNEQFF. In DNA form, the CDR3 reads TGCGCCAGCAGCTTATCTCTCGGGAATGAGCAGTTCTTC.

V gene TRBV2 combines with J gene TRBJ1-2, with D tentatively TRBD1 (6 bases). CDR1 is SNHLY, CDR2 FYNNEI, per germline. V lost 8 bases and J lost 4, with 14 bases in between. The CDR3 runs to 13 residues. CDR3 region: CASSFGTPYGYTF. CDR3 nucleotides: TGTGCCAGCTCTTTCGGGACACCCTATGGCTACACCTTC.

The DNA for the CDR3 is TGTGCCAGCAGTTTCTCGACAGGGGGGCGACAAGAGACCCAGTACTTC. Residues: CASSFSTGGRQETQYF. The J gene is TRBJ2-5, the V gene TRBV28; 9 positions match TRBD1. The J segment lost 2 bases and the V segment lost 3 bases, leaving 7 bases of the junction unmatched. CDR3 length equals 16 residues. Germline loops: CDR1 MDHEN, CDR2 SYDVKM.

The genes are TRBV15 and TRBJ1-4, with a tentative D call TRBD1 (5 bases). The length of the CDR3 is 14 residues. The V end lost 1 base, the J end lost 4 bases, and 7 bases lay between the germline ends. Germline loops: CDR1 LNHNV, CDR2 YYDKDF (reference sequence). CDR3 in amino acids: CATSRGQINEKLFF. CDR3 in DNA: TGTGCCACCAGCAGAGGACAGATTAATGAAAAACTGTTTTTT.

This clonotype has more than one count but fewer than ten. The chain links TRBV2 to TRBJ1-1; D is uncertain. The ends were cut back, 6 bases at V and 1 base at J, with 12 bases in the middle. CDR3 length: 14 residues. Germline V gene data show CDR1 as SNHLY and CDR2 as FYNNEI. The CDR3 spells CASRKDFSNTEAFF. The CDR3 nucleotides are TGTGCCAGCAGGAAGGACTTTTCGAACACTGAAGCTTTCTTT.

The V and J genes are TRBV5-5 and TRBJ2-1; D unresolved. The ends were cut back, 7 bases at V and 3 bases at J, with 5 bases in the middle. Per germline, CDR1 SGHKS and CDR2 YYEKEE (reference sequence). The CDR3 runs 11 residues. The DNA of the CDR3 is TGTGCCAGCCAGATCTACAATGAGCAGTTCTTC. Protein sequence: CASQIYNEQFF.

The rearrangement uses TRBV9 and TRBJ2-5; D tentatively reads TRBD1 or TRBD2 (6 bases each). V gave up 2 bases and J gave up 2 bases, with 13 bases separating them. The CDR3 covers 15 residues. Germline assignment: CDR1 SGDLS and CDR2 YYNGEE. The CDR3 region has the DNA TGTGCCAGCAGCGTTCGAGGGGGGAATCAAGAGACCCAGTACTTC. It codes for CASSVRGGNQETQYF.

In DNA, the CDR3 is TGTGCCACCAGCATGAGGTTCGGGGAAAGGACAGATACGCAGTATTTT. Amino acids: CATSMRFGERTDTQYF. The chain couples TRBV15 to TRBJ2-3; tentative D call: TRBD2 (5 bases). V was pared by 4 bases and J by 3 bases, with 17 bases between. The CDR3 contains 16 residues. CDR1 LNHNV and CDR2 YYDKDF come from the germline V gene (reference sequence).